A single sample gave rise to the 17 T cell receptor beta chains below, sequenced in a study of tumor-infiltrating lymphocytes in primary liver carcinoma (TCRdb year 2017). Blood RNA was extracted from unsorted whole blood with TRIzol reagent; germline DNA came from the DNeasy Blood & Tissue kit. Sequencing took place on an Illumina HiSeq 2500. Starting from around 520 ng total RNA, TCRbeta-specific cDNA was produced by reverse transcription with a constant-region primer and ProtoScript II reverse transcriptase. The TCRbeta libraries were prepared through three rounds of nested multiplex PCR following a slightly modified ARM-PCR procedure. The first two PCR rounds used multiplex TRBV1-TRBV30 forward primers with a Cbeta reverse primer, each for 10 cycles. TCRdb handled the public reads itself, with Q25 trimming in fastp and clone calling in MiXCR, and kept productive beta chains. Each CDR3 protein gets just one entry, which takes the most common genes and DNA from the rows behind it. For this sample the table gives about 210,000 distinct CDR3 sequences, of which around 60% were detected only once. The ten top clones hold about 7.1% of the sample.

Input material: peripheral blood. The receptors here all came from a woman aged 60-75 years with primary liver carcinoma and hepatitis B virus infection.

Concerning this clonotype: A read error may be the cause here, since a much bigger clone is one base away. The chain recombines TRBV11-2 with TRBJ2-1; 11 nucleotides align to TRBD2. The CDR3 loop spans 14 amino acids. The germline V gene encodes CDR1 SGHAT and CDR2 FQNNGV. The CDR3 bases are TGTGCCCGCAGCCGACTAGCGGGATCGAATGAGCAGTCCTTC. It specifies CARSRLAGSNEQSF.

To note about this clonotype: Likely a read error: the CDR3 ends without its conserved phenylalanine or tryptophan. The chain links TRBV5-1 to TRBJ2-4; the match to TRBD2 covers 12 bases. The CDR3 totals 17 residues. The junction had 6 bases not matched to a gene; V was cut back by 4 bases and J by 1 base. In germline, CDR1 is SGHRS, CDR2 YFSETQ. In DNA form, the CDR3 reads TGCGCCAGCAGCCCGACTAGCGGGAGTATTGCCAAAAACATTCAGTACTGC. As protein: CASSPTSGSIAKNIQYC.

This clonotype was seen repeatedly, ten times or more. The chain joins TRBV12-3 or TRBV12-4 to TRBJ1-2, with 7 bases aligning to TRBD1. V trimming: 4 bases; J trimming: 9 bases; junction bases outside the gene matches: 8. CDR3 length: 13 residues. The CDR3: CASSSQNRGSYTF. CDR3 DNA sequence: TGTGCCAGCAGTTCACAGAACAGGGGTAGCTACACCTTC.

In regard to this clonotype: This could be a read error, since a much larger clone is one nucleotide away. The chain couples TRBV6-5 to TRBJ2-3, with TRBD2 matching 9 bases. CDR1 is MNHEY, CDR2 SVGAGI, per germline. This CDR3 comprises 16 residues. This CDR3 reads CTSSGAGLATTDTQYF. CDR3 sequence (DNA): TGTACCAGCAGCGGGGCCGGACTAGCGACCACAGATACGCAGTATTTT.

The CDR3 protein is CASSSNTGRPIDEAFF. In DNA, the CDR3 is TGTGCCAGCAGCTCAAATACGGGACGGCCGATCGATGAAGCTTTCTTT. The chain uses TRBV7-8 and TRBJ1-1; tentative D call: TRBD1 (5 bases). In germline, CDR1 is SGHVS, CDR2 FQNEAQ. V was clipped by 4 bases and J by 7 bases, with 22 bases between them. The CDR3 loop spans 16 amino acids.

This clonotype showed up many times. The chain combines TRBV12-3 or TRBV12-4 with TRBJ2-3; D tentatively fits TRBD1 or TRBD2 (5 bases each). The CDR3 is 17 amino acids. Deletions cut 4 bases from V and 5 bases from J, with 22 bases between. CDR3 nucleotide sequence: TGTGCCAGCAGTTCCACCCGAGGGACGGCTAGAAGAGATACGCAGTATTTT. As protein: CASSSTRGTARRDTQYF.

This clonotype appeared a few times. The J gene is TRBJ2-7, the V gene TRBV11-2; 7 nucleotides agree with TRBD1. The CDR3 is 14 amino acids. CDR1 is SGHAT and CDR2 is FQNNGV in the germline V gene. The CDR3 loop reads CVNGHRDSPYEQYF. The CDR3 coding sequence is TGTGTCAACGGCCACCGGGACAGCCCCTACGAGCAGTACTTC.

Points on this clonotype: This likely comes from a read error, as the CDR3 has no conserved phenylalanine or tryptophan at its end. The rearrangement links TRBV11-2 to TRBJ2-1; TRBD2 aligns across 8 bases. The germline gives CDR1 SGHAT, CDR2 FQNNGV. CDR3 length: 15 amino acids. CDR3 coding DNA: TGTGCCAGCAGCTTAGGTACTAGCGGTTACAGTGAGCAGTTCCTC. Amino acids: CASSLGTSGYSEQFL.

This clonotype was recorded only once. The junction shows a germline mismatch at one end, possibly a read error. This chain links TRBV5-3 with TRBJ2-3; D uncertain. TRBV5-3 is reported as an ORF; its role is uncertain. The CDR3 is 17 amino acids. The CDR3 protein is CTKSLATEEILTDTQYF. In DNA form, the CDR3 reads TGTACCAAAAGCTTGGCTACCGAAGAAATTCTTACAGATACGCAGTACTTT.

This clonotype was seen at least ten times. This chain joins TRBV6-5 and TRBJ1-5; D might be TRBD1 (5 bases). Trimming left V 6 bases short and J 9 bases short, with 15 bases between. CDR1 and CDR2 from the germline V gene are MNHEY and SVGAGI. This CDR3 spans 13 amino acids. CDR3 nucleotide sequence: TGTGCCAGCAGCCAAAGCCGGGGCGGGCCCCAGCATTTT. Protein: CASSQSRGGPQHF.

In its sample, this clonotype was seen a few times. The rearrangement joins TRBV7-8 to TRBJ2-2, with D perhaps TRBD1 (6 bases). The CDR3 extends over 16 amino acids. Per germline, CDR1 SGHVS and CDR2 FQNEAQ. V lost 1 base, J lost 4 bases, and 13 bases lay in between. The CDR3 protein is CASSLVLGAGTGELFF. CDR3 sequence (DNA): TGTGCCAGCAGCTTAGTTCTGGGGGCGGGCACCGGGGAGCTGTTTTTT. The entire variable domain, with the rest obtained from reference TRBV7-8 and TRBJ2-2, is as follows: GAGVSQSPRYKVAKRGQDVALRCDPISGHVSLFWYQQALGQGPEFLTYFQNEAQLDKSGLPSDRFFAERPEGSVSTLKIQRTQQEDSAVYLCASSLVLGAGTGELFFGEGSRLTVL.

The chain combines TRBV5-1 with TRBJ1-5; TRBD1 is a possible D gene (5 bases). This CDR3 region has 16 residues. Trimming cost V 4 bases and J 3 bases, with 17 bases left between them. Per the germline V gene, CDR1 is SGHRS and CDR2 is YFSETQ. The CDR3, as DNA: TGCGCCAGCAGCCCGGGGACCTCCGGGTCCAATCAGCCCCAGCATTTT. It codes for CASSPGTSGSNQPQHF.

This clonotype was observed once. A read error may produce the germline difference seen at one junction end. CDR3 protein: CASNLSENTEAFF. DNA of the CDR3: TGTGCCAGCAATTTGTCAGAGAACACTGAAGCCTTCTTT. This chain uses TRBV12-3 or TRBV12-4 with TRBJ1-1; no clear D gene. The CDR3 contains 13 residues.

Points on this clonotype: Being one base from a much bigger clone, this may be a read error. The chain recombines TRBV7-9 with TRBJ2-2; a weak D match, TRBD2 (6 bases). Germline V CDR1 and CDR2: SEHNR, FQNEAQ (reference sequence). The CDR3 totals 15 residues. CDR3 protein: CANSLQGGTTGELFF. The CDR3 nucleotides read TGTGCCAACAGCCTCCAGGGAGGTACCACCGGGGAGCTGTTTTTT.

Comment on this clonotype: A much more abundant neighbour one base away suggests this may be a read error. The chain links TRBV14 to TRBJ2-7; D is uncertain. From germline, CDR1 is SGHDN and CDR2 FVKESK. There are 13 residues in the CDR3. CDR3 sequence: CAISPKSRARQYF. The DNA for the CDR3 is TGTGCCATCAGCCCAAAAAGTAGGGCACGGCAGTACTTC.

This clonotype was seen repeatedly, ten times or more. CDR3 sequence (DNA): TGTGCCAGCAGCTTTCAGATGAACACTGAAGCTTTCTTT. This codes for CASSFQMNTEAFF. The chain is built from TRBV11-2 and TRBJ1-1; D is ambiguous. V was clipped by 3 bases and J by 0 bases, with 5 bases between them. Germline V gene sequence: CDR1 SGHAT, CDR2 FQNNGV. The CDR3 runs to 13 residues.

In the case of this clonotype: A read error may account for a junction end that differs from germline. CDR3 protein: CVSSLGTDTQYF. CDR3 DNA: TGTGTCAGCAGCTTGGGCACAGATACGCAGTATTTT. The gene calls are TRBV5-6 and TRBJ2-3, with D hard to call. The CDR3 length is 12 residues. CDR1 and CDR2 (germline): SGHDT, YYEEEE.